These 21 T cell receptor beta chains were all obtained from the same sample, sequenced in a study of T cells in Graves' hyperthyroidism and ophthalmopathy. Amplification of TCR beta CDR3 regions used RNA as the template. First-round RT-PCR with HTBI primers amplified the TCR CDR3 region. One entry per CDR3 protein results from TCRdb running MiXCR on the multiplex PCR reads. The data contain 500,000 to 650,000 distinct CDR3 sequences, 40% to 50% of them seen just once; the ten biggest clones take up around 44%. The sequencing input was peripheral blood or thyroid tissue (not recorded which). These receptors came from an adult woman with Graves' disease, either hyperthyroidism or ophthalmopathy (not recorded which).

The CDR3 nucleotides are TGTGCCAGCAGCCCCCAAGGTCGCGGGACCTCGACCCTCCACTTT. Translated: CASSPQGRGTSTLHF. The chain uses TRBV3-1 and TRBJ1-6; D perhaps matches TRBD1 (5 bases). Germline assignment: CDR1 LGHDT and CDR2 YNNKEL (reference sequence). The CDR3 sequence is 15 residues long. V lost 4 bases, J lost 14 bases, and 21 bases lay in between.

This clonotype was counted ten times or more. V is TRBV19 and J is TRBJ2-7; 7 bases fit TRBD1. The CDR3 has 15 amino acids. The V gene end was trimmed by 5 bases and the J gene end by 5 bases; junction bases not matched to a gene: 12. Germline lookup yields CDR1 LNHDA and CDR2 SQIVND (reference sequence). CDR3 sequence: CASSPRTGGLHEQYF. The CDR3 DNA is TGTGCCAGTAGTCCCCGGACAGGTGGGCTCCACGAGCAGTACTTC.

There are many counts of this clonotype. V usage is TRBV5-1 and J usage is TRBJ2-7, with D possibly matching TRBD2 (7 bases). The CDR3 is made up of 16 amino acids. Trimming took 4 bases from V and 5 from J, leaving 22 bases between them. The V gene's germline CDR1 is SGHRS and CDR2 YFSETQ. The CDR3 DNA sequence: TGCGCCAGCAGCCGGTCCGTAGGGGGGGCGTTTGACGAGCAGTACTTC. Protein product: CASSRSVGGAFDEQYF.

This clonotype was observed at least ten times. The chain uses TRBV9 and TRBJ2-2, with TRBD1 identical over 7 bases. Trimming at V came to 3 bases and at J to 1 base, leaving 6 bases not matched to a gene. This CDR3 is 16 amino acids long. Per the germline V gene, CDR1 is SGDLS and CDR2 is YYNGEE. CDR3 sequence: CASSAQGGRNTGELFF. Here the CDR3 DNA reads TGTGCCAGCAGCGCACAAGGGGGCCGGAACACCGGGGAGCTGTTTTTT. Combining the CDR3 with reference TRBV9 and TRBJ2-2 gives the whole variable domain DSGVTQTPKHLITATGQRVTLRCSPRSGDLSVYWYQQSLDQGLQFLIQYYNGEERAKGNILERFSAQQFPDLHSELNLSSLELGDSALYFCASSAQGGRNTGELFFGEGSRLTVL.

This clonotype appeared many times. The V call is TRBV12-3 or TRBV12-4, the J call TRBJ2-2, with no clear D. V shed 3 bases and J shed 6 bases, with 8 bases lying between them. CDR3 length: 13 amino acids. The DNA for the CDR3 is TGTGCCAGCAGTTTTACCCTCGCCGGGGAGCTGTTTTTT. Protein product: CASSFTLAGELFF.

In regard to this clonotype: At one of its ends the junction is not consistent with the germline gene, which may arise from a read error. J is TRBJ1-1 and V is TRBV19; 8 bases fit TRBD1. Germline V gene sequence: CDR1 LNHDA, CDR2 SQIVND (reference sequence). The CDR3 runs 14 residues. The CDR3 DNA reads as TGTGCCAGCAGTAGGGGGACAGGAGGGGGACACGCTTTCTTT. It translates to CASSRGTGGGHAFF.

This clonotype was seen once. A much larger clone lies one base from this, so it may be a read error. The chain carries TRBV4-3 and TRBJ1-6, with D tentatively TRBD1 (6 bases). The CDR3 contains 18 residues. Germline V lookup: CDR1 LGHNA, CDR2 YSLEER. V lost 0 bases to trimming and J lost 8 bases, with 20 bases between them. The CDR3 protein is CASSQDASPQGPYSPLHF. CDR3 nucleotide sequence: TGCGCCAGCAGCCAAGATGCCAGTCCGCAGGGGCCCTATTCACCCCTCCACTTT.

This rearrangement joins TRBV19 to TRBJ1-4; no clear D gene. Trimming pared 6 bases from V and 8 bases from J, leaving 10 bases between. Germline V gives CDR1 LNHDA, CDR2 SQIVND (reference sequence). This CDR3 region has 12 residues. Here the CDR3 DNA reads TGTGCCAGTAGAGACCCTGGAGAAAAACTGTTTTTT. Its protein is CASRDPGEKLFF. The whole variable domain, filled in from reference TRBV19 and TRBJ1-4, reads DGGITQSPKYLFRKEGQNVTLSCEQNLNHDAMYWYRQDPGQGLRLIYYSQIVNDFQKGDIAEGYSVSREKKESFPLTVTSAQKNPTAFYLCASRDPGEKLFFGSGTQLSVL.

This clonotype was found many times. V usage is TRBV20-1 and J usage is TRBJ1-2; no definite D call. The V gene lost 6 bases and the J gene lost 4 bases, with 6 bases spanning the gap. CDR1 DFQATT and CDR2 SNEGSKA come from the germline V gene (reference sequence). The CDR3 is made up of 10 amino acids. CDR3 residues: CSAKAYGYTF. The CDR3 DNA sequence: TGCAGTGCCAAAGCCTATGGCTACACCTTC.

This clonotype was picked up many times. V usage is TRBV6-6 and J usage is TRBJ2-7; 9 positions match TRBD1. The CDR3 covers 15 residues. V shed 5 bases, J shed 5 bases, and the junction held 10 bases outside the gene matches. Germline values: CDR1 MNHNY, CDR2 SVGAGI (reference sequence). The CDR3 reads CASSPPGTGFNEQYF. The CDR3 DNA reads TGTGCCAGCAGTCCCCCCGGGACAGGGTTCAACGAGCAGTACTTC.

V gene TRBV10-2 combines with J gene TRBJ2-7; possibly TRBD1 for D (5 bases). The V end lost 6 bases, the J end lost 9 bases, and 21 bases lay between the germline ends. Germline V CDR1 and CDR2: WSHSY, SAAADI. The CDR3 totals 14 residues. CDR3 sequence: CASSLAAAGIGQYF. The CDR3 DNA reads as TGCGCCAGCAGCTTGGCCGCGGCAGGGATTGGGCAGTACTTC.

The chain combines TRBV5-1 with TRBJ2-3; 7 bases fit TRBD2. This CDR3 has 16 residues. CDR1 and CDR2 (germline): SGHRS, YFSETQ. Trimming removed 4 bases from V and 3 bases from J; junction bases left unmatched: 11. In DNA, the CDR3 is TGCGCCAGCAGCGCGCAGACTAGCACTGGGACAGATACGCAGTATTTT. Its translation: CASSAQTSTGTDTQYF.

J is TRBJ1-1 and V is TRBV4-1; D is ambiguous. The CDR3 contains 17 residues. Germline V CDR1 and CDR2: MGHRA, YSYEKL. V lost 2 bases and J 1 base, leaving 17 bases between the germline ends. CDR3 DNA: TGCGCCAGCAGCCAACGCCCCCGGACGGAACCGAACACTGAAGCTTTCTTT. Residues: CASSQRPRTEPNTEAFF.

In this sample, this clonotype turned up a few times. The V and J genes are TRBV29-1 and TRBJ2-7; D possibly corresponds to TRBD2 (5 bases). CDR1 SQVTM and CDR2 ANQGSEA come from the germline V gene. The CDR3 is made up of 11 amino acids. V dropped 7 bases and J dropped 3 bases, with 10 bases sitting between them. As DNA, the CDR3 is TGCAGCGGGTGGGCGGGCTACGAGCAGTACTTC. It is translated as CSGWAGYEQYF.

This clonotype has a count of ten or more. V usage is TRBV11-2 and J usage is TRBJ1-1; 8 nucleotides line up with TRBD1. Per germline, CDR1 SGHAT and CDR2 FQNNGV. The trim removed 4 bases at V and 0 bases at J, leaving 1 base unmatched. This CDR3 contains 14 residues. CDR3 coding DNA: TGTGCCAGCAGCTGGACAGGGATGAACACTGAAGCTTTCTTT. Translated: CASSWTGMNTEAFF.

CDR3 DNA sequence: TGTGCCAGCAGTGCTAGAGATCAACCACACCTGAACACCGGGGAGCTGTTTTTT. This encodes CASSARDQPHLNTGELFF. The gene calls are TRBV25-1 and TRBJ2-2; D is uncertain. V lost 4 bases and J lost 1, with 19 bases in between. Germline V gives CDR1 MGHDK, CDR2 SYGVNS. This CDR3 has 18 residues.

V gene TRBV25-1 combines with J gene TRBJ2-6; TRBD1 is a possible D gene (5 bases). Trimming cost V 3 bases and J 4 bases, with 7 bases left between them. The germline gives CDR1 MGHDK, CDR2 SYGVNS. The CDR3 has 14 amino acids. CDR3 loop: CASSETAGANVLTF. The CDR3 coding sequence is TGTGCCAGCAGTGAGACAGCAGGGGCCAACGTCCTGACTTTC.

This clonotype was seen repeatedly, ten times or more. CDR3 coding DNA: TGTGCCAGCTGGGACCCGGGCTGGGAGCTGTTTTTT. It specifies CASWDPGWELFF. The J gene is TRBJ2-2, the V gene TRBV12-3 or TRBV12-4; D is tentatively TRBD1 or TRBD2 (5 bases each). V was trimmed by 8 bases and J by 9 bases, leaving 13 bases between them. The CDR3 is made up of 12 amino acids.

The CDR3 coding sequence is TGCGCCAGCAGCAGAATAGACAGTTACTCCTACGAGCAGTACTTC. It encodes CASSRIDSYSYEQYF. V and J are TRBV5-1 and TRBJ2-7; D is perhaps TRBD1 (5 bases). The CDR3 has 15 amino acids. Germline V CDR1 and CDR2: SGHRS, YFSETQ. V was trimmed by 4 bases and J by 0 bases, leaving 14 bases between them.

This clonotype was counted many times. The chain links TRBV24-1 to TRBJ1-2; possibly TRBD1 for D (6 bases). Trimming took 9 bases from V and 6 from J, leaving 19 bases between them. The CDR3 runs to 14 residues. Germline V gives CDR1 KGHDR, CDR2 SFDVKD. The CDR3 sequence: CATRDTSGDDGYTF. CDR3 DNA: TGTGCCACCCGGGACACTTCCGGGGACGATGGCTACACCTTC.

This clonotype was detected ten times or more. The gene calls are TRBV20-1 and TRBJ1-4; 7 bases map to TRBD1. CDR1 is DFQATT, CDR2 SNEGSKA, per germline (reference sequence). V lost 1 base, J lost 2 bases, and 7 bases stayed unmatched. The CDR3 totals 16 residues. CDR3 sequence (DNA): TGCAGTGCTAGAGGAAACAGGGGAGACACTAATGAAAAACTGTTTTTT. Its protein product is CSARGNRGDTNEKLFF.